Detailed here is one TCR beta chain. Its cognate antigen has yet to be identified. Base qualities are not provided; no much larger clone lies one nucleotide away. The library came from the immunoSEQ multiplex PCR assay. The multiplex PCR relied on a mix of 60 forward primers for TCR Vbeta segments and 13 reverse primers for TCR Jbeta segments. Amplification of the CDR3 region of rearranged TCR beta genes was performed with a multiplex PCR assay on genomic DNA. The Illumina HiSeq System was used to sequence the amplified TCR beta libraries as 87-base-pair reads. In the original analysis: A later analysis counted about 76 million unique TCR beta chains across the 670 or so repertoires, and roughly 11 million of these chains were shared by at least two donors. To remove PCR and sequencing errors, raw reads were error-corrected and collapsed into unique sequences using a nearest-neighbor algorithm that merged closely related sequences. V, D and J gene segments were assigned by aligning CDR3 sequences to IMGT reference sequences. For a sequence to be retained, a match of at least six nucleotides was required to both a V gene segment and a J gene segment. Rearrangements were classified as productive when the CDR3 lacked stop codons and remained in frame with V and J, and all other rearrangements were classified as non-productive. Following IMGT convention, CDR3 was defined as the stretch from the second conserved V-encoded cysteine to the conserved J-encoded phenylalanine. In an earlier analysis of around 640 of the donors, sequences lacking an unambiguous match to a single V gene segment were excluded. An earlier analysis of 587 of the donors called V segments functional above 56.7% productive rearrangements and segregating when the between-donor standard deviation exceeded 5%. A statistical classification framework was built to diagnose cytomegalovirus status from the catalog of TCR beta chain sequences. A later analysis assigned V and J genes by comparing TCR nucleotide sequences with IMGT/GENE-DB human TR gene sequences. A later analysis assigned CDR3 sequences and most-parsimonious VDJ recombination scenarios with the TCRdist pipeline. In a later analysis, every TCR beta chain was defined by the combination of its CDR3 amino acid sequence and its V-gene family, and reads without a unique V-gene family were dropped. To address suspected cross-contamination and a sequencing artifact, a later analysis removed some 620 highly shared, low-generation-probability nucleotide sequences. In a later analysis, a clonal expansion index for each public chain was calculated from normalized within-repertoire ranks of inferred template counts. In a later analysis, generation probabilities were computed using a VDJ recombination model fitted to out-of-frame rearrangements, and the results were checked against IGoR. A later analysis scored TCR-TCR, TCR-HLA and TCR-CMV co-occurrence with hypergeometric tests, applying a repertoire-size bias correction to TCR pairs. A later analysis estimated false discovery rates by permuting HLA or CMV assignments 20 times. In a later analysis, co-occurring TCRs were grouped using DBSCAN, and TCRdist sequence similarity was added for clustering within HLA-allele-positive subsets. Repertoires with fewer than 30,000 or more than 120,000 public chains were left out of co-occurrence clustering, as were four to six repertoires with anomalous nucleotide sharing. Imported from immuneACCESS, the table was reduced by TCRdb to in-frame sequences with V and J called. These copies leave out some clones; in studies compared against another copy, an unresolved V gene accounts for under half, and the cause of the remainder is not known. V, J and clone size derive from that table, while D and trimming were established from the DNA sequence. Within this sample are about 200,000 clones, with around 83% of them counted one time only. Jointly, the top ten make up less than 2% of the sample.

The CDR3 contains 16 residues, cysteine and phenylalanine counted. The only DNA kept is the CDR3, 48 bases in frame from the first base. CDR1 and CDR2, looked up from the germline V gene (reference sequence), are MNHEY and SMNVEV. V was cut back by 6 bases and J by 8 bases, leaving a gap of 24 bases between them. The cohort was made up of about 610 healthy bone marrow donors. All cohort members were sampled while nominally healthy, although unrecorded immune exposures were likely present. The donor was CMV seropositive and was included in the group of 250 to 350 seropositive cohort members. A peripheral blood sample was collected from each donor, and TCR beta sequencing was performed on peripheral blood mononuclear cells. Genomic DNA was extracted from the blood cell samples with the Qiagen DNeasy Blood Extraction Kit. The record originates from a study of cytomegalovirus exposure and HLA in healthy donors (dated by TCRdb to 2016 to 2017). Notes on the research overall: An earlier analysis of about 560 of the donors reported roughly 300 Gb of sequence data and around 120 million unique TCR beta sequences obtained from about 179 million T cells. Around 300 gigabases of sequencing data and 70 million to 85 million unique TCR sequences were included in an early release covering about 700 HLA-typed donors. The genetic ancestry cluster associated with self-reported Caucasian donors included 81% of the 398 genotyped donors. The study was designed to test whether signatures of past pathogen exposure could be identified by cataloging public T cell receptors. The study used immunosequencing to profile the T cell repertoires of approximately 650 subjects and linked those repertoires to cytomegalovirus serostatus. A separate validation cohort of 100 to 150 different subjects was used in addition to the roughly 640-subject first cohort. To predict cytomegalovirus infection status, the study combined high-throughput TCR immunosequencing, statistical association of individual TCRs with disease status, and machine learning. In a later analysis, previously published TCR beta repertoires from 600 to 850 donors were re-analyzed and high-resolution HLA genotyping was added so that TCR occurrence patterns could be studied. Rather than using new phenotypic data, the later analysis identified candidate immune exposures from TCR beta sequences and from how often those sequences occurred across donors. In an earlier analysis of 587 of the donors, high-throughput TCR beta sequencing was used to judge whether each TCR beta V gene segment behaved as functional or pseudogenic. Donor age, sex, ethnicity and CMV serostatus were collected together with the repertoire data. A later genetic analysis used genome-wide SNP genotypes for about 55% of the 666 donors, treating that subset as a discovery cohort. Every repertoire in the discovery cohort had been generated on one and the same sequencing platform. HLA typing covered class I and class II loci at four-digit resolution. Typing coverage varied by locus: roughly 629-630 donors for A, B, C, DRB1 and DQB1; 500 to 550 for DQA1; some 610 for DPA1; approximately 450 for DPB1. Roughly 5 DR-DQ haplotypes were treated as single units for association and clustering because of strong linkage in the cohort. Across roughly 420 genotyped donors of the cohort, an average of about 250,000 unique TCR beta nucleotide sequences per donor were sequenced, and approximately 19% of those sequences were non-productive. Results and caveats for the whole study, not just this receptor: In a later genetic analysis, fewer N-insertions in productive TCRs were reported among donors in an Asian-associated ancestry cluster than the roughly 640-donor mean. A later genetic analysis associated a missense DCLRE1C variant with V-gene and J-gene trimming of TCR beta chains, and an independent cohort replicated the association. According to a later analysis, parvovirus B19, influenza, CMV and Epstein-Barr virus appeared linked to several top co-occurrence clusters. When HLA alleles, especially DR and DQ, strongly co-occurred, attributing TCR associations to individual alleles was difficult. The cohort was sequenced for TCR beta chains only, and without alpha or paired-chain data the features that could be detected were limited. In a later analysis, TCR association rates were found to vary across HLA loci, with the most associated TCRs seen for DRB1 alleles and the fewest for HLA-C alleles. In vitro tests confirmed that a few of the cytomegalovirus-associated TCR beta chains recognize cytomegalovirus antigens. In an earlier analysis of roughly 500 of the donors, most TCR beta V segments appeared in productive rearrangements about 87% or about 30% of the time, broadly matching IMGT annotations. Because some donors lacked HLA typing at each locus, the association tests relied only on the typed subset. It was suggested by the authors that the approach could potentially be generalized to other disease states and immunological phenotypes. A later analysis associated 15,000 to 20,000 TCR beta sequences with specific HLA alleles at a false discovery rate of 0.05. Roughly uniform sequencing depth across donors was assumed in presence/absence analyses, although this assumption may not hold. Because counts were too low, about 15 rarely observed V segments, including chromosome 9 orphons, were left out of the earlier analysis of a few hundred of the donors. A further reported finding was that TCR beta sequences accurately predicted the HLA-A and HLA-B alleles for most subjects in the first cohort. A cluster of highly shared sequence variants was judged likely to be a technical artifact of the sequencing pipeline. Immune exposure information for the cohort was limited to CMV serostatus. Because the 87-base-pair reads could not distinguish some IMGT-functional V segments, including TRBV6-2 and TRBV6-3, those segments were excluded. In a later analysis, HLA-associated TCR beta chains were found to be more clonally expanded and to have lower generation probabilities than equally common non-associated chains. A total of around 150 TCR beta chains were listed by the study as associated with cytomegalovirus. Most TCR sequences were seen in very few donors, while some public TCRs were found in many individuals. Cytomegalovirus status was reported to be diagnosed by the classifier with high specificity and sensitivity in both the original and validation cohorts. A later analysis found that most CMV-associated TCR beta chains appeared HLA-restricted, with HLA associations seemingly driven largely by CMV exposure. Correlated functional status among segregating V segments might be attributable to linkage disequilibrium, but an unknown experimental factor could not be ruled out.

Recombination joined TRBV27 with TRBJ2-3, with the identity of the D gene unclear. This TCR came from a man between 40 and 49 years old in good health and CMV-seropositive. Sequencing used PBMCs. The CDR3 loop reads CASSPPQPVRTGTQYF. Here is the DNA: TGTGCCAGCAGCCCACCTCAGCCAGTTCGTACGGGTACGCAGTATTTT.